This is a list of T cell receptor beta chains from one sample in a study of T cells in Graves' hyperthyroidism and ophthalmopathy. TCRdb passed the multiplex PCR reads through MiXCR, listing each CDR3 protein once. The table shows 490,000 or so distinct CDR3 sequences, with roughly 21% occurring only once. Sequencing was carried out using blood. The receptors were sampled from a man aged 40-49 years with Graves' ophthalmopathy. Each CDR3 is given with its conserved first and last residue. Fields, in order: clone size, D gene, V gene, J gene, CDR3 protein, CDR3 DNA. D genes are given only for firm matches. The listing skips clone size in some rows; elsewhere it reads once, few, many or a size class.

.	TRBD2	TRBV6-2/TRBV6-3	TRBJ2-1	CASSPAGGPNVEQFF	TGTGCCAGCAGCCCAGCGGGGGGACCCAACGTTGAGCAGTTCTTC
.	TRBD1	TRBV12-3/TRBV12-4	TRBJ1-2	CASRYPARDRESGYTF	TGTGCCAGCAGATACCCCGCCCGGGACAGGGAGAGTGGCTACACCTTC
.	.	TRBV28	TRBJ1-1	CASSLWGGVTEAFF	TGTGCCAGCAGTTTATGGGGGGGGGTGACTGAAGCTTTCTTT
many	.	TRBV7-8	TRBJ2-3	CASRGLVSTDTQYF	TGTGCCAGCAGGGGGCTAGTTAGCACAGATACGCAGTATTTT
few	TRBD2	TRBV7-9	TRBJ2-5	CASSQDRSGRYF	TGTGCCAGCAGCCAAGACCGTAGCGGGAGGTACTTC
.	TRBD2	TRBV30	TRBJ2-2	CAWYSGGTGVWTGELFF	TGTGCCTGGTATAGCGGGGGGACGGGGGTTTGGACCGGGGAGCTGTTTTTT
few	.	TRBV27	TRBJ2-1	CAIVQGYEQFF	TGTGCCATAGTACAGGGATATGAGCAGTTCTTC
few	.	TRBV19	TRBJ1-5	CASSIRDPLGNQPQHF	TGTGCCAGTAGTATACGGGACCCCTTGGGGAATCAGCCCCAGCATTTT
.	.	TRBV3-1	TRBJ2-6	CASSPGVRGGANVLTF	TGTGCCAGCAGCCCGGGGGTCAGAGGAGGGGCCAACGTCCTGACTTTC
many	.	TRBV20-1	TRBJ1-5	CSASSLRAGQPQHF	TGCAGTGCTAGTAGTTTGAGGGCCGGTCAGCCCCAGCATTTT
.	TRBD1	TRBV15	TRBJ2-5	CATENRGDPQETQYF	TGTGCCACCGAGAACAGGGGAGATCCGCAAGAGACCCAGTACTTC
.	.	TRBV19	TRBJ1-5	CASSIGGQPQHF	TGTGCCAGTAGTATCGGGGGGCAGCCCCAGCATTTT
once	TRBD2	TRBV18	TRBJ2-7	CASSKLAGGHKTYERYF	TGTGCCAGCTCAAAACTAGCGGGAGGGCATAAAACCTACGAGCGGTACTTC
many	.	TRBV28	TRBJ2-4	CASSLSLGDKNIQYF	TGTGCCAGCAGTTTGTCACTAGGGGACAAAAACATTCAGTACTTC
.	.	TRBV14	TRBJ2-1	CASARDLSYNEQFF	TGTGCCAGCGCTCGTGACTTAAGCTACAATGAGCAGTTCTTC
many	.	TRBV2	TRBJ2-4	CASSDRLSASIQYF	TGTGCCAGCAGTGACAGGCTTAGCGCTAGCATTCAGTACTTC
.	TRBD2	TRBV3-1	TRBJ2-4	CVSRQAGVAKNIQYF	TGTGTCAGCAGGCAGGCGGGGGTGGCCAAAAACATTCAGTACTTC
few	.	TRBV7-6	TRBJ2-5	CASSLAPAGSRETQYF	TGTGCCAGCAGCTTAGCGCCGGCAGGGAGCCGGGAGACCCAGTACTTC
.	TRBD2	TRBV10-3	TRBJ2-5	CAISAWLAGVNQETQYF	TGTGCCATCAGTGCTTGGCTAGCGGGAGTAAATCAAGAGACCCAGTACTTC
few	TRBD1	TRBV12-3/TRBV12-4	TRBJ1-3	CASSLGRGLAGNTIYF	TGTGCCAGCAGTTTGGGCAGGGGGCTTGCTGGAAACACCATATATTTT
many	TRBD1	TRBV28	TRBJ2-5	CASRSQGAAQETQYF	TGTGCCAGCAGGTCCCAGGGGGCGGCCCAAGAGACCCAGTACTTC
.	.	TRBV30	TRBJ2-1	CAWSGKDEQFF	TGTGCCTGGAGTGGAAAGGATGAGCAGTTCTTC
once	.	TRBV10-3	TRBJ2-1	CAISDGQYNEQFF	TGTGCCATCAGTGATGGACAGTACAATGAGCAGTTCTTC
many	.	TRBV6-2/TRBV6-3	TRBJ1-5	CASSYSGQTSNQPQHF	TGTGCCAGCAGTTACTCCGGACAGACTAGCAATCAGCCCCAGCATTTT
.	TRBD2	TRBV11-2	TRBJ2-5	CASGYPPTGTSGNQETQYF	TGTGCCAGCGGATACCCCCCTACCGGGACTAGCGGGAATCAAGAGACCCAGTACTTC
.	.	TRBV5-8	TRBJ2-7	CASSRTQESSYEQYF	TGTGCCAGCAGCAGAACCCAGGAGAGCTCCTACGAGCAGTACTTC
many	.	TRBV6-2/TRBV6-3	TRBJ2-2	CASSLPAGTGELFF	TGTGCCAGCAGTCTCCCCGCGGGCACCGGGGAGCTGTTTTTT
.	TRBD1	TRBV7-2	TRBJ2-6	CASGGQTASGANVLTF	TGTGCCAGTGGGGGACAGACTGCGTCTGGGGCCAACGTCCTGACTTTC
few	.	TRBV7-2	TRBJ1-1	CASSGQGSNTEAFF	TGTGCCAGCAGCGGACAAGGCTCGAACACTGAAGCTTTCTTT
.	TRBD1	TRBV6-1	TRBJ1-2	CASKGEATGDYGYTF	TGTGCCAGCAAGGGGGAAGCGACAGGGGACTATGGCTACACCTTC
many	.	TRBV6-2/TRBV6-3	TRBJ2-5	CASSWGRTGKETQYF	TGTGCCAGCAGTTGGGGAAGGACGGGAAAAGAGACCCAGTACTTC
many	.	TRBV18	TRBJ1-3	CASSPQSAGERNTIYF	TGTGCCAGCTCACCACAATCGGCAGGCGAGAGAAACACCATATATTTT
few	.	TRBV19	TRBJ1-1	CASSAKRQMNTEAFF	TGTGCCAGTTCGGCAAAGCGGCAAATGAACACTGAAGCTTTCTTT
many	.	TRBV30	TRBJ1-6	CAWSVGSFNLHF	TGTGCCTGGAGTGTGGGCAGTTTTAACCTCCACTTT
many	TRBD1	TRBV5-1	TRBJ2-3	CASSPGTGADTQYF	TGCGCCAGCAGCCCTGGGACAGGGGCAGATACGCAGTATTTT
few	.	TRBV20-1	TRBJ2-3	CSARDLGGALTQYF	TGCAGTGCTAGAGATCTTGGCGGGGCCTTGACGCAGTATTTT
.	TRBD1	TRBV24-1	TRBJ2-2	CATSRGQVRGELFF	TGTGCCACCAGCCGGGGACAGGTCAGGGGGGAGCTGTTTTTT
few	TRBD2	TRBV5-1	TRBJ2-7	CASSWTSGISYEQYF	TGCGCCAGCAGCTGGACTAGCGGGATCTCCTACGAGCAGTACTTC
.	.	TRBV11-2	TRBJ2-1	CASNEVSSSYNEQFF	TGTGCCAGTAATGAGGTTTCGAGCTCCTACAATGAGCAGTTCTTC
.	.	TRBV7-2	TRBJ1-1	CASSLPDSTEAFF	TGTGCCAGCAGCTTGCCGGACAGCACTGAAGCTTTCTTT
few	TRBD1	TRBV11-2	TRBJ2-1	CASSLGTGALDEQFF	TGTGCCAGCAGCTTAGGGACAGGGGCCTTGGATGAGCAGTTCTTC
many	.	TRBV12-3/TRBV12-4	TRBJ2-1	CASSFSVHNEQFF	TGTGCCAGCAGTTTTAGTGTGCACAATGAGCAGTTCTTC
.	TRBD1	TRBV2	TRBJ1-4	CASKETGINGKLFF	TGTGCCAGCAAAGAGACAGGGATTAATGGAAAACTGTTTTTT
few	.	TRBV11-2	TRBJ1-3	CASSLDRGLGNTIYF	TGTGCCAGCAGCTTAGATCGGGGGCTTGGAAACACCATATATTTT
.	TRBD1	TRBV6-1	TRBJ1-3	CAARQGGGNTIYF	TGTGCCGCCCGACAGGGAGGAGGAAACACCATATATTTT
many	TRBD1	TRBV7-2	TRBJ2-7	CASSLIGQGGSYEQYF	TGTGCCAGCAGCTTGATAGGACAGGGGGGCTCCTACGAGCAGTACTTC
few	TRBD1	TRBV5-1	TRBJ1-1	CASSPPERGPNTEAFF	TGCGCCAGCAGCCCCCCGGAGAGGGGGCCGAACACTGAAGCTTTCTTT
.	TRBD1	TRBV12-3/TRBV12-4	TRBJ1-3	CASSPIDRGLRGNTIYF	TGTGCCAGCAGCCCAATAGACAGGGGGCTAAGGGGAAACACCATATATTTT